This is a list of T cell receptor beta chains from one sample in a study of blood T cell repertoires in COVID-19. Sequencing used immunoSEQ multiplex PCR; TCRdb keeps in-frame clones, though not all of them. The table shows 40,000 to 50,000 clones, with roughly nine tenths occurring only once. Input material: peripheral blood. These receptors all stem from a human donor in a cohort sampled during active COVID-19. The CDR3 runs from the conserved cysteine through the conserved F or W. The D gene is left open where the match is weak. A row's size may be missing; if present it is once, few, many or a size class.

TRBV19	TRBJ2-3	TRBD1	NA	TGTGCCAGTAGTCTCGACAGGGCCCTGATCACAGATACGCAGTATTTT	CASSLDRALITDTQYF
TRBV11-2	TRBJ1-3	TRBD1	NA	TGTGCCAGCAGCTTCCAGGGGGCGCTTGGAAACACCATATATTTT	CASSFQGALGNTIYF
TRBV19	TRBJ2-7	NA	NA	TGTGCCAGTAGTATAGTGATTTCGGCCAGGGATCGTGGCGAGCAGTACTTC	CASSIVISARDRGEQYF
TRBV13	TRBJ2-2	TRBD2	NA	TGTGCCAGCAGCTCTCCTGGGAGGGAAGAGACCGGGGAGCTGTTTTTT	CASSSPGREETGELFF
TRBV4-1	TRBJ2-4	TRBD2	NA	TGCGCCAGCAGCCTCGGAGGGGAGGGCAAAAACATTCAGTACTTC	CASSLGGEGKNIQYF
TRBV6-5	TRBJ1-2	NA	NA	TGTGCCAGCACCCAATACCCGGGTCAGGGGCCAAGCTACACCTTC	CASTQYPGQGPSYTF
TRBV11-2	TRBJ2-3	NA	NA	TGTGCCAGCAGTAGAGCGGGCTCAGCCCGCACAGATACGCAGTATTTT	CASSRAGSARTDTQYF
TRBV7-2	TRBJ1-2	NA	NA	TGTGCCAGCAGTCCTGAGCAAAATGGCTACACCTTC	CASSPEQNGYTF
TRBV7-2	TRBJ2-1	TRBD2	NA	TGTGCCAGCCGGACTAGCGGGTACAATGAGCAGTTCTTC	CASRTSGYNEQFF
TRBV11-2	TRBJ2-2	TRBD1	NA	TGTGCCAGCAGCTCTCGTAGGACAGGGCAAGGAGCTGTTTTT	CASSSRRTGQGAVF
TRBV9	TRBJ1-1	NA	NA	TGTGCCAGCAGCGTTACAGGGAACACTGAAGCTTTCTTT	CASSVTGNTEAFF
TRBV7-9	TRBJ1-4	NA	NA	TGTGCCAGCAGCGTGCGAACCCGAGGGTCAGATTCAACTAATGAAAAACTGTTTTTT	CASSVRTRGSDSTNEKLFF
TRBV2	TRBJ2-7	TRBD1	few	TGTGCCAGCAGTGGACAGGGGCGGGTATCCTACGAGCAGTACTTC	CASSGQGRVSYEQYF
TRBV11-2	TRBJ2-7	TRBD1	NA	TGTGCCAGCAGCACCGACAGGGGCTACGAGCAGTACTTC	CASSTDRGYEQYF
TRBV11-3	TRBJ2-3	TRBD2	NA	TGTGCCAGCAGTAGTAGCGGGGGGGCCGTAGATACGCAGTATTTT	CASSSSGGAVDTQYF
TRBV6-6	TRBJ1-6	NA	NA	TGTGCCAGCGACCTAGGAGTAGGGGGTTATAATTCACCCCTCCACTTT	CASDLGVGGYNSPLHF
TRBV27	TRBJ1-1	TRBD1	NA	TGTGCCAGCAGTAGGGACAGGGGCGACACTGAAGCTTTCTTT	CASSRDRGDTEAFF
TRBV19	TRBJ1-1	TRBD1	NA	TGTGCCAGTAGTTCACTCGACAGGGGGAACACTGAAGCTTTCTTT	CASSSLDRGNTEAFF
TRBV21-1	TRBJ2-5	NA	NA	TGTGCCAGCAGCCAGGTGGGACTGATGTACCAAGAGACCCAGTACTTC	CASSQVGLMYQETQYF
TRBV6-5	TRBJ2-7	NA	NA	TGTGCCAGCAGTTACGCCCGGGGGAATGACGAGCAGTACTTC	CASSYARGNDEQYF
TRBV27	TRBJ2-3	TRBD2	NA	TGTGCCAGCAGTTTAAGACTAGCGGGGGGCCGAGATACGCAGTATTTT	CASSLRLAGGRDTQYF
TRBV7-2	TRBJ1-4	TRBD1	NA	TGTGCCAGCAGCTTATTGGGGACAGGGGAAAAACTGTTTTTT	CASSLLGTGEKLFF
TRBV6-5	TRBJ2-7	TRBD1	NA	TGTGCCAGCAGTTCCCCGGGACAGGGCCGGTACGAGCAGTACTTC	CASSSPGQGRYEQYF
TRBV29-1	TRBJ1-2	TRBD1	NA	TGCAGCGTTAAGGACAGGGGCTATGGCTACACCTTC	CSVKDRGYGYTF
TRBV5-1	TRBJ1-1	NA	NA	TGCGCCAGCAGCTTGGCGGGGGGCAACACTGAAGCTTTCTTT	CASSLAGGNTEAFF
TRBV18	TRBJ2-1	TRBD2	few	TGTGCCAGCTCACCACGATCGGGAGGGGGTACCTACAATGAGCAGTTCTTC	CASSPRSGGGTYNEQFF
TRBV11-3	TRBJ2-3	NA	NA	TGTGCCAGCAGCGTCGAGTATTTT	CASSVEYF
TRBV7-9	TRBJ2-1	TRBD2	NA	TGTGCCAGCAGCTCCCAGGGAGGGCCCTGGAATGAGCAGTTCTTC	CASSSQGGPWNEQFF
TRBV15	TRBJ1-4	NA	NA	TGTGCCACCAGTAGGGGCTCAACTAATGAAAAACTGTTTTTT	CATSRGSTNEKLFF
TRBV30	TRBJ2-7	TRBD2	NA	TGTGCCTGGAGTCATCTTTTAGCGGGAAGACAAGTGTCCTACGAGCAGTACTTC	CAWSHLLAGRQVSYEQYF
TRBV9	TRBJ2-7	TRBD2	NA	TGTGCCCCCCCGGTAGCGGGGGAGTTCTTC	CAPPVAGEFF
TRBV7-9	TRBJ2-3	TRBD2	NA	TGTGCCAGCAGCCCTAGGACTAGCGGGAAGGTCGTTACGCAGTATTTT	CASSPRTSGKVVTQYF
TRBV11-2	TRBJ2-7	NA	NA	TGTGCCAGCAGCCCGAACCGGTTAGCGGACGAGCAGTACTTC	CASSPNRLADEQYF
TRBV30	TRBJ1-5	NA	once	TGTGCCTGGAGTGTGGGCAGGCAACCTAATCAGCCCCAGCATTTT	CAWSVGRQPNQPQHF
TRBV6-2/TRBV6-3	TRBJ2-1	TRBD1	NA	TGTGCCAGCAGCCGGGACAGTTACAATGAGCAGTTCTTC	CASSRDSYNEQFF
TRBV18	TRBJ2-7	NA	NA	TGTGCCAGCTCAGCGGGGCGGACAGGTTTGTTCGAGCAGTACTTC	CASSAGRTGLFEQYF
TRBV30	TRBJ2-2	NA	NA	TGTGCCTGGAGTGCTAACACCGGGGAGCTGTTTTTT	CAWSANTGELFF
TRBV10-3	TRBJ2-5	TRBD1	NA	TGTGCCATCAGGAACACAGGGGGGCAAGAGACCCAGTACTTC	CAIRNTGGQETQYF
TRBV14	TRBJ1-1	TRBD1	NA	TGTGCCAGCAGCACCCGGTTAGGGGGCTTCACTGAAGCTTTCTTT	CASSTRLGGFTEAFF
TRBV19	TRBJ2-7	NA	NA	TGTGCCAGTAGTATAGCTGGCGGCAATTCCTACGAGCAGTACTTC	CASSIAGGNSYEQYF
TRBV6-1	TRBJ1-5	TRBD1	NA	TGTGCCAGCAGTGAAGGCAGGGGGGTGGGTCAGCCCCAGCATTTT	CASSEGRGVGQPQHF
TRBV6-5	TRBJ2-1	NA	NA	TGTGCCAGCACTTATGACAGCCCGGCCTACAATGAGCAGTTCTTC	CASTYDSPAYNEQFF
TRBV19	TRBJ2-2	NA	NA	TGTGCCAGTACACCAGGGACTGCTAACACCGGGGAGCTGTTTTTT	CASTPGTANTGELFF
TRBV10-3	TRBJ2-5	NA	NA	TGTGCCATCAGTGCAGGAGGAGCAGAGACCCAGTACTTC	CAISAGGAETQYF
TRBV15	TRBJ2-5	NA	once	TGTGCCACCAGCAGAGTTGGTAGTGAAGAGACCCAGTACTTC	CATSRVGSEETQYF
TRBV28	TRBJ1-6	TRBD1	NA	TGTGCCAGCAGTTCCAACAGGGGGCTTGGTTCACCCCTCCACTTT	CASSSNRGLGSPLHF
TRBV19	TRBJ2-5	TRBD2	NA	TGTGCCAGTAGTTTTGTAGCGGGGGCAACGGAGACCCAGTACTTC	CASSFVAGATETQYF
TRBV28	TRBJ2-7	NA	few	TGTGCCAGCGATACCCAGGACAACTACGAGCAGTACTTC	CASDTQDNYEQYF
TRBV6-1	TRBJ2-3	NA	NA	TGTGCCAGCAGTGATCGGGTTGTAACGCAGTATTTT	CASSDRVVTQYF
TRBV5-4	TRBJ2-5	NA	NA	TGTGCCAGCAGCTTGCCCGGGTCCCAAGAGACCCAGTACTTC	CASSLPGSQETQYF
TRBV4-1	TRBJ1-1	NA	NA	TGCGCCAGCAGCCAAGATGTCAGGGGTTCAGCTTTCTTT	CASSQDVRGSAFF
TRBV5-3	TRBJ1-1	NA	NA	TGTGCCAGAAGCCCCAGGGTCCCTCGCTCGGCTGAAGCTTTCTTT	CARSPRVPRSAEAFF
TRBV27	TRBJ1-3	TRBD1	NA	TGTGCCAGCAGTTCATTAGGGGGCCCAACCCGGAACTTTGGAAACACCATATATTTT	CASSSLGGPTRNFGNTIYF
TRBV6-5	TRBJ2-7	NA	NA	TGTGCCAGCAGTTACAAAGCCGAGCAGTACTTC	CASSYKAEQYF
TRBV6-6	TRBJ2-1	NA	NA	TGTGCCAGCAGACCGGCGGTCTCCTACAATGAGCAGTTCTTC	CASRPAVSYNEQFF